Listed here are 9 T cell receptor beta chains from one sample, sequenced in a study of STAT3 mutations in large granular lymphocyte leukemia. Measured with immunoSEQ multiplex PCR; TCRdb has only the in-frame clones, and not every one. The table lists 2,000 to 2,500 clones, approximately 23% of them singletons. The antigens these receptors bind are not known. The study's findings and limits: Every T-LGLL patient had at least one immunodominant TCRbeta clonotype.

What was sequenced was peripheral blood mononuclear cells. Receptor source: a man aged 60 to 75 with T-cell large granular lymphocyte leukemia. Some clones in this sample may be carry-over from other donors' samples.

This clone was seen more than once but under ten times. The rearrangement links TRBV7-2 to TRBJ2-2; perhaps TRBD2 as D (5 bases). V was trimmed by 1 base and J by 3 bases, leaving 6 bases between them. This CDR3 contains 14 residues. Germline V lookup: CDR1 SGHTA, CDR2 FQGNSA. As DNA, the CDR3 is TGTGCCAGCAGCTTAGTACTAGACACCGGGGAGCTGTTTTTT. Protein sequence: CASSLVLDTGELFF.

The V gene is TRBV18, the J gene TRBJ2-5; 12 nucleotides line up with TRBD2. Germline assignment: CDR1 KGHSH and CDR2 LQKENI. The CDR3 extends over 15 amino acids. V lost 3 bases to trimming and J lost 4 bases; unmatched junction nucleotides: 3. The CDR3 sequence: CASSPGGLAGETQYF. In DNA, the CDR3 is TGTGCCAGCTCACCCGGGGGACTAGCGGGAGAGACCCAGTACTTC.

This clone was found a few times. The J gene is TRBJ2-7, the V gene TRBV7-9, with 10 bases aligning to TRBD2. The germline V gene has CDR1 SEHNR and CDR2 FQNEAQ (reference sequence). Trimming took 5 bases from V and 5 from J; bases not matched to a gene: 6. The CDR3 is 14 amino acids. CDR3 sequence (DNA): TGTGCCAGCAGCCCTAGCGGGAGTTTAAACGAGCAGTACGTC. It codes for CASSPSGSLNEQYV.

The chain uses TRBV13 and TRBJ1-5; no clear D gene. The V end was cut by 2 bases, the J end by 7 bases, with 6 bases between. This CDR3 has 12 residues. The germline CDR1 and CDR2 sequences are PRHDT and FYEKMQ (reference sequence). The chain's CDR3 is CASSLTGQPQHF. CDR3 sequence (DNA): TGTGCCAGCAGCTTAACGGGGCAGCCCCAGCATTTT.

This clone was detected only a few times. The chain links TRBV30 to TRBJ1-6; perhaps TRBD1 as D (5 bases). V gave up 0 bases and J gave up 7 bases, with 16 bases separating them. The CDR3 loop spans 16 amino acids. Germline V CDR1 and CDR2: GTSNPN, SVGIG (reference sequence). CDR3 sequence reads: CAWSVRGVLGNSPLHF. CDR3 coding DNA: TGTGCCTGGAGTGTAAGAGGGGTTTTAGGGAATTCACCCCTCCACTTT. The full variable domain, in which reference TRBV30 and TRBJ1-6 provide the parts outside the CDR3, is SQTIHQWPATLVQPVGSPLSLECTVEGTSNPNLYWYRQAAGRGLQLLFYSVGIGQISSEVPQNLSASRPQDRQFILSSKKLLLSDSGFYLCAWSVRGVLGNSPLHFGNGTRLTVT.

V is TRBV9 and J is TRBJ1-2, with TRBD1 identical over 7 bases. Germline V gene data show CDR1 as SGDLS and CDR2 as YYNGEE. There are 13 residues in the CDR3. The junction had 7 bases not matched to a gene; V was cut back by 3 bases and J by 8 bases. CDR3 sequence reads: CASSGYDRVGYTF. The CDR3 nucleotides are TGTGCCAGCAGCGGATACGACAGGGTCGGCTACACCTTC. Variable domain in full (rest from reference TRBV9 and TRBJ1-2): DSGVTQTPKHLITATGQRVTLRCSPRSGDLSVYWYQQSLDQGLQFLIQYYNGEERAKGNILERFSAQQFPDLHSELNLSSLELGDSALYFCASSGYDRVGYTFGSGTRLTVV.

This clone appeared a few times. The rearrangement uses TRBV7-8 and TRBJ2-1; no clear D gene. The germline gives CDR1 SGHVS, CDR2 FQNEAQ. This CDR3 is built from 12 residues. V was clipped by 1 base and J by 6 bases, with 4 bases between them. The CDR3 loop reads CASSLVSNEQFF. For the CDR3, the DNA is TGTGCCAGCAGCTTAGTGAGCAATGAGCAGTTCTTC.

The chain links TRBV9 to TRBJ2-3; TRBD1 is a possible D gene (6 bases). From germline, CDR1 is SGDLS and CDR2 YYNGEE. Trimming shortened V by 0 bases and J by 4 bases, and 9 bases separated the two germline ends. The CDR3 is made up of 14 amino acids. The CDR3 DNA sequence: TGTGCCAGCAGCGTAGAAGGGGGAGCAGATACGCAGTATTTT. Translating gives CASSVEGGADTQYF.

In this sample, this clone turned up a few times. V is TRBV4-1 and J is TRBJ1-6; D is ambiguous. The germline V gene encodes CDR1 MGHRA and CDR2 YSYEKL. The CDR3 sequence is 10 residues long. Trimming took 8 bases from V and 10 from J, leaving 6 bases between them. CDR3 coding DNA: TGCGCCAGCGGTTTGTCACCCCTCCACTTT. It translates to CASGLSPLHF.